One sample yielded the 23 T cell receptor beta chains listed below, sequenced in a study of blood T cell repertoires in COVID-19. The repertoire was sequenced with immunoSEQ multiplex PCR; TCRdb's copy has only in-frame clones and lacks some. Of about 340,000 clones in the sample, about 90% were seen once. Input material: peripheral blood. All receptors come from a woman aged 18-29 years who had recovered from COVID-19.

This chain links TRBV30 with TRBJ1-4; D not resolved. The CDR3 has 14 residues. V was pared by 1 base and J by 0 bases, with 6 bases between. Germline CDR1 and CDR2: GTSNPN and SVGIG (reference sequence). CDR3 bases: TGTGCCTGGAGTGCACAAACAACTAATGAAAAACTGTTTTTT. Its translation is CAWSAQTTNEKLFF.

This clone was seen a single time. V gene TRBV14 combines with J gene TRBJ2-1; D uncertain. The V and J ends lost 1 base and 0 bases respectively, with 4 bases between them. CDR3 size: 14 residues. The germline CDR1 and CDR2 sequences are SGHDN and FVKESK. DNA for the CDR3: TGTGCCAGCAGCCAAGGGGCCTCCTACAATGAGCAGTTCTTC. Translation: CASSQGASYNEQFF.

The V call is TRBV27, the J call TRBJ1-5, with D perhaps TRBD1 (5 bases). V was shortened by 5 bases and J by 6 bases, with 23 bases between the two germline ends. Germline-derived CDR1 and CDR2 are MNHEY and SMNVEV (reference sequence). The CDR3 has 17 residues. CDR3 DNA: TGTGCCAGCAGTGGGGCCCGGTTGAGACGCTTAGCTCAGCCCCAGCATTTT. The encoded protein is CASSGARLRRLAQPQHF.

This chain uses TRBV7-2 with TRBJ1-4, with TRBD1 matching over 8 bases. V shed 0 bases and J 8 bases; nucleotides not matched to a gene: 5. The CDR3 length is 15 residues. Looked up from germline, CDR1 is SGHTA and CDR2 is FQGNSA. The CDR3 loop reads CASSLAAGGGEKLFF. CDR3 in DNA: TGTGCCAGCAGCTTAGCAGCAGGGGGCGGAGAAAAACTGTTTTTT.

This chain connects TRBV7-9 to TRBJ1-1; D uncertain. Trimming removed 2 bases at V and 5 bases at J, with 9 bases between. Germline values: CDR1 SEHNR, CDR2 FQNEAQ (reference sequence). The CDR3 is made up of 13 amino acids. The CDR3 reads CASSLPGRTEAFF. The DNA for the CDR3 is TGTGCCAGCAGCTTACCCGGCAGGACTGAAGCTTTCTTT.

The CDR3 loop reads CASSAGTAGTIYF. The DNA of the CDR3 is TGCGCCAGCAGCGCCGGGACAGCCGGCACCATATATTTT. This chain links TRBV5-1 with TRBJ1-3; TRBD1 aligns across 7 bases. V was pared by 4 bases and J by 9 bases, with 7 bases of the junction left unmatched. CDR1 is SGHRS, CDR2 YFSETQ, per germline. The CDR3 spans 13 residues.

This clone was seen once. The V and J genes are TRBV11-3 and TRBJ2-4, with 9 bases aligning to TRBD1. Trimming cost V 4 bases and J 11 bases; bases outside gene matches: 6. The CDR3 totals 13 residues. CDR1 is SGHNT and CDR2 is YENEEA in the germline V gene. In nucleotides, the CDR3 is TGTGCCAGCAGCTCCCCTCGGACAGGGGTTCAGTACTTC. Translating gives CASSSPRTGVQYF.

The chain links TRBV19 to TRBJ1-1; the D gene is possibly TRBD1 (5 bases). The V end lost 3 bases, the J end lost 2 bases, and 13 bases lay between the germline ends. Germline V gene sequence: CDR1 LNHDA, CDR2 SQIVND (reference sequence). There are 15 residues in the CDR3. This CDR3 reads CASSMSGFQNTEAFF. The CDR3 nucleotides are TGTGCCAGTAGTATGTCAGGGTTTCAAAACACTGAAGCTTTCTTT.

The chain links TRBV7-2 to TRBJ2-1; weak D call: TRBD2 (5 bases). The length of the CDR3 is 14 residues. V lost 3 bases, J lost 5 bases, and 11 bases lay in between. Germline V gene lookup returns CDR1 SGHTA and CDR2 FQGNSA. The CDR3 loop is CASSFQVGDNEQFF. In DNA, the CDR3 is TGTGCCAGCAGCTTCCAAGTGGGAGACAATGAGCAGTTCTTC.

The V call is TRBV9, the J call TRBJ2-1; 9 bases are a match to TRBD1. This CDR3 has 15 residues. V trimming: 2 bases; J trimming: 3 bases; junction bases outside the gene matches: 3. Germline CDR1 reads SGDLS; CDR2 reads YYNGEE. This chain's CDR3 is CASSVTGGSYNEQFF. DNA of the CDR3: TGTGCCAGCAGCGTTACAGGGGGCAGCTACAATGAGCAGTTCTTC.

The J gene is TRBJ1-2, the V gene TRBV19; 7 nucleotides agree with TRBD1. V lost 3 bases to trimming and J lost 3 bases; unmatched junction nucleotides: 4. Germline loops: CDR1 LNHDA, CDR2 SQIVND (reference sequence). The CDR3 contains 14 residues. Written as DNA, the CDR3 is TGTGCCAGTAGTATCGCACAGGGGTACTATGGCTACACCTTC. Translated, it gives CASSIAQGYYGYTF.

DNA for the CDR3: TGTGCCAGCTCCCCCGGGTCTTGGGATCAGCCCCAGCATTTT. Translated: CASSPGSWDQPQHF. The chain joins TRBV18 to TRBJ1-5; D unresolved. Germline CDR1 and CDR2: KGHSH and LQKENI. The CDR3 consists of 14 residues. The V gene lost 6 bases and the J gene lost 5 bases, with 14 bases spanning the gap.

The rearrangement uses TRBV6-6 and TRBJ2-5; TRBD2 aligns across 12 bases. There are 16 residues in the CDR3. CDR1 MNHNY and CDR2 SVGAGI come from the germline V gene (reference sequence). Unmatched junction bases numbered 5, after V lost 0 bases and J lost 6 bases. The CDR3 spells CASSYSTSGSAQTQYF. The CDR3 DNA follows: TGTGCCAGCAGTTACTCGACTAGCGGGAGTGCTCAGACCCAGTACTTC.

This clone was seen a single time. The rearrangement uses TRBV11-3 and TRBJ2-1, with a tentative D call TRBD1 (6 bases). The CDR3 runs 17 residues. V lost 5 bases to trimming and J lost 5 bases, with 22 bases between them. CDR1 SGHNT and CDR2 YENEEA come from the germline V gene. The CDR3 region is CASSLRRGQGWNNEQFF. CDR3 sequence (DNA): TGTGCCAGCAGCCTCCGTAGGGGCCAGGGGTGGAACAATGAGCAGTTCTTC.

The rearrangement links TRBV5-1 to TRBJ1-1; 7 positions agree with TRBD1. The CDR3 has 15 amino acids. Germline V lookup: CDR1 SGHRS, CDR2 YFSETQ. V was pared by 5 bases and J by 0 bases, with 7 bases of the junction left unmatched. In DNA, the CDR3 is TGCGCCAGCAGTCTGAGACAGGGTATGAACACTGAAGCTTTCTTT. It encodes CASSLRQGMNTEAFF.

The V call is TRBV6-2 or TRBV6-3, the J call TRBJ2-2; 7 nucleotides match TRBD2. The germline V gene has CDR1 MNHEY and CDR2 SVGEGT. The trim removed 2 bases at V and 6 bases at J, leaving 3 bases unmatched. This CDR3 has 14 amino acids. The CDR3 here is CASSYREGSGELFF. The DNA for the CDR3 is TGTGCCAGCAGTTACAGGGAGGGGTCCGGGGAGCTGTTTTTT.

The V gene is TRBV10-1, the J gene TRBJ1-1; D not certain. Trimming took 5 bases from V and 2 from J, leaving 9 bases between them. Germline-derived CDR1 and CDR2 are WNHNN and SYGVQD (reference sequence). This CDR3 region has 13 residues. This CDR3 is CASSPVRNTEAFF. In DNA form, the CDR3 reads TGCGCCAGCAGTCCCGTGAGAAACACTGAAGCTTTCTTT.

The chain combines TRBV29-1 with TRBJ2-1; 9 nucleotides agree with TRBD2. Germline CDR1 and CDR2: SQVTM and ANQGSEA. V shed 0 bases and J 6 bases; nucleotides not matched to a gene: 9. This CDR3 is built from 16 residues. Written as DNA, the CDR3 is TGCAGCGTTGAAGATCTTGGCGGGAGGGCCGGCAATGAGCAGTTCTTC. Translation: CSVEDLGGRAGNEQFF.

This chain uses TRBV7-2 with TRBJ2-1; possible D gene TRBD2, 6 bases. V lost 2 bases and J lost 9, with 14 bases in between. Germline V lookup: CDR1 SGHTA, CDR2 FQGNSA. The CDR3 has 14 amino acids. The CDR3 DNA reads as TGTGCCAGCAGCTTAACGGGAGAGTTCGGTGAGCAGTTCTTC. Protein sequence: CASSLTGEFGEQFF.

The chain carries TRBV6-2 or TRBV6-3 and TRBJ1-2; TRBD1 is a possible D gene (5 bases). The CDR3 sequence is 14 residues long. Germline V gene sequence: CDR1 MNHEY, CDR2 SVGEGT. Trimming cost V 4 bases and J 2 bases, with 11 bases left between them. The CDR3 loop is CASSFGAGNYGYTF. The CDR3 nucleotides read TGTGCCAGCAGTTTTGGGGCGGGGAACTATGGCTACACCTTC.

V and J are TRBV6-5 and TRBJ1-4; 9 nucleotides line up with TRBD1. The CDR3 spans 15 residues. V lost 5 bases and J lost 5; bases outside the gene matches: 6. Germline values: CDR1 MNHEY, CDR2 SVGAGI. The CDR3: CASSTTGGGNEKLFF. In DNA, the CDR3 is TGTGCCAGCAGTACTACAGGGGGCGGGAATGAAAAACTGTTTTTT.

J is TRBJ2-3 and V is TRBV7-2, with 11 bases matching TRBD2. V dropped 7 bases and J dropped 4; count of bases not matched to a gene: 7. This CDR3 contains 15 residues. From germline, CDR1 is SGHTA and CDR2 FQGNSA. The CDR3 is CASTSGLAAPDTQYF. DNA for the CDR3: TGTGCCAGCACCTCGGGACTAGCGGCCCCAGATACGCAGTATTTT. The full variable domain, with the rest looked up from reference TRBV7-2 and TRBJ2-3, is GAGVSQSPSNKVTEKGKDVELRCDPISGHTALYWYRQSLGQGLEFLIYFQGNSAPDKSGLPSDRFSAERTGGSVSTLTIQRTQQEDSAVYLCASTSGLAAPDTQYFGPGTRLTVL.

The rearrangement joins TRBV7-8 to TRBJ2-2, with D unresolved. Germline values: CDR1 SGHVS, CDR2 FQNEAQ. The CDR3 spans 13 residues. V was trimmed by 3 bases and J by 1 base, leaving 3 bases between them. The CDR3 DNA reads as TGTGCCAGCAGCTTCCTGAACACCGGGGAGCTGTTTTTT. Translating it yields CASSFLNTGELFF.